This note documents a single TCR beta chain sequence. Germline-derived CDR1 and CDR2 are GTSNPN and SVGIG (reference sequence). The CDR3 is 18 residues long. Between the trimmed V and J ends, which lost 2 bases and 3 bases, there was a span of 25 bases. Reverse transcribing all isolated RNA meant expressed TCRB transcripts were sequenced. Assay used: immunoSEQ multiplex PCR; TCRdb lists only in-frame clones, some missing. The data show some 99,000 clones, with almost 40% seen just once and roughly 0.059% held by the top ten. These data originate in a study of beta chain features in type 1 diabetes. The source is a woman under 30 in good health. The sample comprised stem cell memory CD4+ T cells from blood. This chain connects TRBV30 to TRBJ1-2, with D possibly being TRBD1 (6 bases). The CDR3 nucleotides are TGTGCCTGGAGTATTGGGGGATTCCGGGACACAAGTCACTATGGCTACACCTTC. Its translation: CAWSIGGFRDTSHYGYTF.